These 8 T cell receptor beta chains share one sample of origin, sequenced in a study of T cells expressing NK-cell markers. TCRdb processed the 5' RACE reads again and assigns one entry to each CDR3 protein, with no DNA. Found here are around 550,000 distinct CDR3 sequences; the top ten clones hold under 4.5%. What was sequenced was blood T cells: a sorted CD56 or NKG2C T cell subset, CD4+ or CD8+ T cells, or bulk PBMC T cells (not recorded which). The receptor set was obtained from a man younger than 35 in good health.

This chain uses TRBV12-3 or TRBV12-4 with TRBJ1-2; the D gene TCRdb calls, TRBD1, cannot be checked with no DNA. The CDR3 loop spans 14 amino acids. The chain's CDR3 is CASGTGRSNYGYTF.

V usage is TRBV27 and J usage is TRBJ2-5; there is no DNA to check the TCRdb D call of TRBD1. The CDR3 is 18 amino acids. In germline, CDR1 is MNHEY, CDR2 SMNVEV (reference sequence). CDR3 region: CASNPLGGVLRLEETQYF.

Here the CDR3 reads CASSLVATLSHEQFF. The chain links TRBV7-6 to TRBJ2-1; TCRdb's D gene call, TRBD2, goes unchecked for lack of DNA. Per germline, CDR1 SGHVS and CDR2 FNYEAQ. The CDR3 extends over 15 amino acids. The complete variable domain, with remaining parts taken from reference TRBV7-6 and TRBJ2-1, reads GAGVSQSPRYKVTKRGQDVALRCDPISGHVSLYWYRQALGQGPEFLTYFNYEAQQDKSGLPNDRFSAERPEGSISTLTIQRTEQRDSAMYRCASSLVATLSHEQFFGPGTRLTVL.

The chain employs TRBV19 and TRBJ2-7; TCRdb picks TRBD1, but there is no DNA to check that call. The CDR3 totals 16 residues. Germline CDR1 is LNHDA and CDR2 is SQIVND (reference sequence). This CDR3 is CASSTLRGQGISEQYF.

This chain links TRBV20-1 with TRBJ2-7; TCRdb lists TRBD1, though no DNA is available to test this call. Germline values: CDR1 DFQATT, CDR2 SNEGSKA (reference sequence). This CDR3 is built from 16 residues. CDR3 region: CSAREGTWDSTYEQYF.

This chain uses TRBV6-5 with TRBJ1-1; no DNA is available, so the TRBD1 call from TCRdb remains unchecked. Germline assignment: CDR1 MNHEY and CDR2 SVGAGI. The CDR3 extends over 13 amino acids. The CDR3 spells CASKNRGGTEAFF.

The chain employs TRBV27 and TRBJ2-1; the D call of TRBD2 rests on TCRdb alone, since no DNA is present to check it. The CDR3 runs 15 residues. Per germline, CDR1 MNHEY and CDR2 SMNVEV (reference sequence). The CDR3 is CASSQGTSDGDEQFF.

This chain uses TRBV6-5 with TRBJ1-1; lacking DNA, the TRBD1 call made by TCRdb goes unchecked. Germline V gene lookup returns CDR1 MNHEY and CDR2 SVGAGI. The CDR3 loop spans 15 amino acids. The CDR3 reads CASSYSQGGNTEAFF.